This T cell receptor (beta chain) was observed in a study of cytomegalovirus exposure and HLA in healthy donors. Findings and caveats of the study: Within an earlier analysis, most TCR beta V segments proved productive either about 90% or about 30% of the time. Researchers catalogued over 150 TCR beta chains as cytomegalovirus-associated.

With V trimmed by 1 base and J by 4 bases, 3 bases remained unmatched. The CDR3 consists of 15 residues. CDR1 and CDR2 (germline): SGHVS, FQNEAQ. Turning to this clone: No antigen is known for it.

Both 60 Vbeta primers and 13 Jbeta primers went into the PCR. TCRdb's table, derived via immunoSEQ multiplex PCR, lists solely in-frame clones and lacks some. This table holds approximately 150,000 clones, 75% to 90% found once. The sample was PBMCs. This TCR derives from a young woman in good health and CMV-seronegative. The chain has TRBV7-8 and TRBJ1-2; TRBD1 agrees at 10 bases. CDR3 amino acids: CASSLDGTGVYGYTF. CDR3 DNA sequence: TGTGCCAGCAGCTTAGATGGGACAGGGGTCTATGGCTACACCTTC.